These 18 T cell receptor beta chains were all obtained from the same sample, sequenced in a study of blood T cell repertoires in COVID-19. Assay: immunoSEQ multiplex PCR; the TCRdb copy retains only in-frame clones and omits some. The sample includes over 250,000 clones, 80% to 90% seen only once; the top ten take 9.4%. The material sequenced was peripheral blood. These receptors were taken from a woman aged 45 to 65 who had recovered from COVID-19.

This chain connects TRBV7-2 to TRBJ2-5; TRBD2 aligns across 12 bases. Looked up from germline, CDR1 is SGHTA and CDR2 is FQGNSA. CDR3 length equals 18 residues. V was clipped by 0 bases and J by 4 bases; unmatched bases: 9. CDR3 DNA sequence: TGTGCCAGCAGCTTAGCGTCGACTAGCGGGAGTATACCAGAGACCCAGTACTTC. This gives the protein CASSLASTSGSIPETQYF.

This chain uses TRBV18 with TRBJ2-6; 9 nucleotides agree with TRBD2. Unmatched junction bases numbered 4, after V lost 1 base and J lost 3 bases. CDR1 and CDR2 from the germline V gene are KGHSH and LQKENI. The CDR3 extends over 17 amino acids. The CDR3 DNA reads as TGTGCCAGCTCACCACTAGCGGGGGCAGGTGGGGCCAACGTCCTGACTTTC. Translated: CASSPLAGAGGANVLTF.

V usage is TRBV5-1 and J usage is TRBJ2-1, with 9 bases lining up with TRBD2. Germline values: CDR1 SGHRS, CDR2 YFSETQ. Trimming took 0 bases from V and 5 from J; bases not matched to a gene: 12. This CDR3 is built from 18 residues. CDR3 sequence (DNA): TGCGCCAGCAGCTTGGCCCCGTCTAGCGGGGACATCAACAATGAGCAGTTCTTC. It codes for CASSLAPSSGDINNEQFF.

This sequence joins TRBV7-8 and TRBJ2-1, with D hard to call. Germline loops: CDR1 SGHVS, CDR2 FQNEAQ. V dropped 3 bases and J dropped 5 bases, with 14 bases sitting between them. The CDR3 consists of 15 residues. CDR3 nucleotides: TGTGCCAGCAGCTTGGGCCCGCAAACTCACAATGAGCAGTTCTTC. Translation gives CASSLGPQTHNEQFF. Based on the CDR3 plus reference TRBV7-8 and TRBJ2-1, the full variable domain is GAGVSQSPRYKVAKRGQDVALRCDPISGHVSLFWYQQALGQGPEFLTYFQNEAQLDKSGLPSDRFFAERPEGSVSTLKIQRTQQEDSAVYLCASSLGPQTHNEQFFGPGTRLTVL.

This clone was seen once. This sequence joins TRBV6-2 or TRBV6-3 and TRBJ2-2; D possibly corresponds to TRBD1 (6 bases). Trimming pared 10 bases from V and 6 bases from J, leaving 18 bases between. CDR1 and CDR2 (germline): MNHEY, SVGEGT. The CDR3 runs to 14 residues. The CDR3 loop is CAISSYRVPGELFF. CDR3 sequence (DNA): TGTGCCATCAGCTCGTACAGGGTCCCCGGGGAGCTGTTTTTT.

This chain links TRBV18 with TRBJ1-4; 9 bases match TRBD1. V lost 3 bases, J lost 5 bases, and 1 base stayed unmatched. This CDR3 has 14 amino acids. Germline assignment: CDR1 KGHSH and CDR2 LQKENI. The CDR3 DNA sequence: TGTGCCAGCTCACCCACAGGGGGCAATGAAAAACTGTTTTTT. Translation gives CASSPTGGNEKLFF.

This chain links TRBV7-9 with TRBJ1-6, with D maybe TRBD1 (5 bases). V lost 5 bases and J lost 6, with 11 bases in between. Germline-derived CDR1 and CDR2 are SEHNR and FQNEAQ (reference sequence). CDR3 length equals 14 residues. The CDR3 is CASSRDGANSPLHF. Here the CDR3 DNA reads TGTGCCAGCAGCCGAGATGGGGCTAATTCACCCCTCCACTTT.

The chain links TRBV30 to TRBJ1-5; 7 bases match TRBD1. V trimming: 0 bases; J trimming: 7 bases; junction bases outside the gene matches: 9. Germline CDR1 and CDR2: GTSNPN and SVGIG (reference sequence). The CDR3 contains 15 residues. CDR3 DNA: TGTGCCTGGAGTGTACTAACAGGGGCAGGGCAGCCCCAGCATTTT. This encodes CAWSVLTGAGQPQHF.

The rearrangement joins TRBV28 to TRBJ1-3; 11 bases are a match to TRBD1. The CDR3 totals 16 residues. Germline loops: CDR1 MDHEN, CDR2 SYDVKM. The V segment lost 3 bases and the J segment 4 bases; nucleotides outside the gene matches: 5. The CDR3 reads CASSFGQGAGGNTIYF. The DNA for the CDR3 is TGTGCCAGCAGTTTTGGACAGGGGGCCGGCGGAAACACCATATATTTT.

This clone was counted a few times. This chain's CDR3 is CASSYRQGIVEQYF. The CDR3 DNA is TGTGCCAGCAGTTACCGACAGGGAATCGTCGAGCAGTACTTC. The chain uses TRBV6-2 or TRBV6-3 and TRBJ2-7; 7 bases agree with TRBD1. Looked up from germline, CDR1 is MNHEY and CDR2 is SVGEGT. The CDR3 is made up of 14 amino acids. V shed 2 bases and J 6 bases; nucleotides not matched to a gene: 7.

This chain links TRBV5-4 with TRBJ2-6; 8 bases line up with TRBD2. The CDR3 loop spans 17 amino acids. The trim removed 1 base at V and 4 bases at J, leaving 7 bases unmatched. CDR1 is SGHNT and CDR2 is YYREEE in the germline V gene (reference sequence). The CDR3 bases are TGTGCCAGCAGCTTGAAAGCGGGAGCCCCCGGGGCCAACGTCCTGACTTTC. As protein: CASSLKAGAPGANVLTF.

This chain uses TRBV3-1 (or the pseudogene TRBV3-2) with TRBJ2-1; 9 bases are a match to TRBD2. CDR1 is LGHDT, CDR2 YNNKEL, per germline (reference sequence). The CDR3 loop spans 19 amino acids. Trimming cost V 1 base and J 8 bases; bases outside gene matches: 18. CDR3 protein: CASSQVAPLAGDLSDEQFF. Here the CDR3 DNA reads TGTGCCAGCAGCCAAGTTGCCCCTTTAGCGGGAGATTTAAGCGATGAGCAGTTCTTC.

This chain uses TRBV7-2 with TRBJ1-2, with TRBD1 matching 12 bases. The V gene's germline CDR1 is SGHTA and CDR2 FQGNSA. Losses at the gene ends were 1 base for V and 6 bases for J; bases not matched to a gene: 9. The length of the CDR3 is 17 residues. The CDR3 region has the DNA TGTGCCAGCAGCTTAGGCCCCGGGACAGGGGGCTCGGATGGCTACACCTTC. Its protein is CASSLGPGTGGSDGYTF.

This chain joins TRBV7-8 and TRBJ1-1; D unclear. Germline V gives CDR1 SGHVS, CDR2 FQNEAQ. This CDR3 region has 14 residues. Between the trimmed V and J ends, which lost 7 bases and 2 bases, there was a span of 14 bases. The CDR3 region is CASTRSEVNTEAFF. In DNA, the CDR3 is TGTGCCAGCACCCGCTCGGAGGTCAACACTGAAGCTTTCTTT.

J is TRBJ1-4 and V is TRBV9; 8 bases are a match to TRBD1. The ends lost 4 bases at V and 7 bases at J; junction bases unmatched: 12. The CDR3 spans 16 residues. Germline V gene lookup returns CDR1 SGDLS and CDR2 YYNGEE. The CDR3 bases are TGTGCCAGCAGCCATGGACAGGGAGGGTGGAGTGAAAAACTGTTTTTT. This codes for CASSHGQGGWSEKLFF.

The V call is TRBV4-2, the J call TRBJ1-5; D is ambiguous. The CDR3 is 15 residues long. Trimming took off 0 bases at V and 2 bases at J, with 8 bases between the two ends. Germline CDR1 is LGHNA and CDR2 is YNFKEQ. CDR3 protein: CASSQEWQGNQPQHF. CDR3 DNA: TGTGCCAGCAGCCAAGAGTGGCAGGGCAATCAGCCCCAGCATTTT.

The chain has TRBV7-9 and TRBJ2-5; possibly TRBD1 for D (6 bases). V gave up 7 bases and J gave up 5 bases, with 14 bases separating them. The CDR3 extends over 13 amino acids. CDR1 and CDR2 (germline): SEHNR, FQNEAQ (reference sequence). The CDR3 reads CASNRDIRETQYF. The CDR3 region has the DNA TGTGCCAGCAACCGGGACATACGGGAGACCCAGTACTTC.

This clone was seen a few times. The genes are TRBV28 and TRBJ1-2; tentative D call: TRBD1 (6 bases). Trimming cost V 7 bases and J 5 bases, with 17 bases left between them. The CDR3 consists of 14 residues. Germline-derived CDR1 and CDR2 are MDHEN and SYDVKM. As DNA, the CDR3 is TGTGCCAGCACCCGCCCTACAGGGTATTATGGCTACACCTTC. This encodes CASTRPTGYYGYTF.